The clone carrying this TCR beta chain occurred a few times. The antigen is not known. Study-level points and caveats: Tumor memory CD4+ T cell TCR gene usage clustered with blood and lymph node memory CD4+ cells and lymph node naive CD4+ cells. Tumor-infiltrating Treg TCR alpha and beta sequences overlapped most with tumor naive CD4+ T cells, then blood naive.

Semi-nested PCR with Nested Universal Primer A followed constant-region reverse priming of full-length variable regions. TCRdb passed the 5' RACE reads through MiXCR, listing each CDR3 protein once. The profile covers about 55,000 distinct CDR3 sequences, with 20% appearing a single time and 3.2% taken by the ten largest. Treg sorting used a CD4+CD25+CD127-/low gate. Trimming cost V 6 bases and J 2 bases, with 16 bases left between them. Germline V gene lookup returns CDR1 ENHRY and CDR2 SYGVKD. This CDR3 has 15 amino acids. The clonotype comes from a female donor with breast cancer. This rearrangement joins TRBV10-3 to TRBJ1-1; D ambiguous. Sequencing input: tumor-infiltrating Tregs sorted from the breast tumor. CDR3 in DNA: TGTGCCATCAGACCAACTTCAAGGGAAAACACTGAAGCTTTCTTT. Its protein product is CAIRPTSRENTEAFF.